The clone carrying this T cell receptor (beta chain) was counted between two and nine times. TCRdb processed the 5' RACE reads anew with MiXCR; each CDR3 protein has one entry. The table has about 94,000 distinct CDR3 sequences, approximately 13% seen once. This sample is drawn from a study of early T cells in non-severe SARS-CoV-2 infection. V lost 8 bases, J lost 2 bases, and 15 bases lay in between. The CDR3 contains 13 residues. The germline CDR1 and CDR2 sequences are SQVTM and ANQGSEA. This chain connects TRBV29-1 to TRBJ1-2; D is possibly TRBD1 (6 bases). Sequenced: whole blood. The TCR comes from an adult who was a healthcare worker with PCR-confirmed SARS-CoV-2 infection or an uninfected control (not recorded which). CDR3 nucleotide sequence: TGCAGCATCACCCGGGACACCAACTATGGCTACACCTTC. This translates into CSITRDTNYGYTF.